The rows below give T cell receptor beta chains drawn from one sample of a study of OX40 agonist ivuxolimab in advanced cancers. The repertoire was sequenced with immunoSEQ multiplex PCR; TCRdb's copy has only in-frame clones and lacks some. The sample has about 49,000 clones, around 85% seen once. Here the sequenced sample was CD4+ or CD8+ T cells sorted from blood, taken in a trial of the OX40 agonist ivuxolimab. These TCRs come from an adult with an advanced solid tumor such as melanoma, head and neck, liver or kidney cancer. The CDR3 runs from the conserved cysteine through the conserved F or W. A D gene is named only where the DNA matches it firmly. The size field is filled for only some rows; it gives once, few, many or a size class.

CDR3 protein | CDR3 DNA | V gene | D gene | clone size | J gene
CASSQPRSGYEQYF | TGCGCCAGCAGCCAACCGCGAAGTGGATACGAGCAGTACTTC | TRBV4-1 | - | once | TRBJ2-7
CASSFFARESEQFF | TGTGCCAGCAGCTTCTTTGCTAGAGAGAGTGAGCAGTTCTTC | TRBV5-6 | - | - | TRBJ2-1
CASRLRVTEQYF | TGTGCCAGCAGACTCAGGGTAACCGAGCAGTACTTC | TRBV6-1 | - | - | TRBJ2-7
CASTLGRTAYTDTQYF | TGTGCCAGCACTCTTGGGAGGACAGCTTACACAGATACGCAGTATTTT | TRBV28 | - | - | TRBJ2-3
CASSLGGTSVNEQFF | TGTGCCAGCAGCTTAGGAGGGACTAGTGTTAATGAGCAGTTCTTC | TRBV7-9 | TRBD2 | - | TRBJ2-1
CASSNGRVEYF | TGTGCCAGTAGTAACGGGAGGGTGGAGTACTTC | TRBV19 | TRBD2 | - | TRBJ2-7
CASTGQQMGTQYF | TGTGCCAGCACGGGACAGCAGATGGGGACCCAGTACTTC | TRBV19 | TRBD1 | - | TRBJ2-5
CASSPRDRDTGELFF | TGTGCCAGCAGCCCCCGGGACAGGGATACCGGGGAGCTGTTTTTT | TRBV7-6 | TRBD1 | - | TRBJ2-2
CASGRNNEQFF | TGTGCCAGCGGTAGGAACAATGAGCAGTTCTTC | TRBV9 | - | once | TRBJ2-1
CAWSQDSEQYF | TGTGCCTGGAGCCAGGACAGCGAGCAGTACTTC | TRBV30 | - | - | TRBJ2-7
CASSLRTSGGYEQYF | TGTGCCAGCAGCTTAAGGACTAGCGGGGGTTACGAGCAGTACTTC | TRBV5-6 | TRBD2 | once | TRBJ2-7
CASSLLQGQNYGYTF | TGTGCCAGCAGCTTGCTACAGGGCCAAAACTATGGCTACACCTTC | TRBV5-6 | - | - | TRBJ1-2
CASSMDRWEETQYF | TGTGCCAGTAGTATGGACAGGTGGGAAGAGACCCAGTACTTC | TRBV19 | TRBD1 | - | TRBJ2-5
CASSQEAIGTLTGELFF | TGTGCCAGCAGCCAAGAGGCGATCGGAACCTTAACCGGGGAGCTGTTTTTT | TRBV4-2 | - | - | TRBJ2-2
CASREGQGRAEAFF | TGTGCCAGCAGGGAGGGACAGGGAAGAGCTGAAGCTTTCTTT | TRBV6-1 | TRBD1 | once | TRBJ1-1
CASSQDGWGGTRDEQFF | TGCGCCAGCAGCCAAGATGGGTGGGGGGGAACGAGGGATGAGCAGTTCTTC | TRBV4-1 | TRBD2 | - | TRBJ2-1
CAWRTGGTYIYGYTF | TGTGCCTGGAGAACTGGAGGGACATACATTTATGGCTACACCTTC | TRBV30 | - | - | TRBJ1-2
CASSPGGNVHEQYF | TGTGCCAGCAGCCCGGGGGGGAACGTCCACGAGCAGTACTTC | TRBV5-4 | TRBD2 | - | TRBJ2-7
CASSLLSGAGNTIYF | TGTGCCAGCAGCTTATTGAGCGGGGCAGGAAACACCATATATTTT | TRBV7-8 | - | - | TRBJ1-3
CASSLVGTSLFDEQFF | TGTGCCAGCAGCTTAGTAGGGACTAGTTTGTTTGATGAGCAGTTCTTC | TRBV11-3 | TRBD2 | few | TRBJ2-1
CSARTAYGYTF | TGCAGCGCCCGGACAGCATATGGCTACACCTTC | TRBV29-1 | - | - | TRBJ1-2
CSARRNEQFF | TGCAGTGCTAGGAGGAATGAGCAGTTCTTC | TRBV20-1 | - | - | TRBJ2-1
CASSLGQGTYEQYF | TGTGCCAGCAGCTTAGGGCAGGGAACCTACGAGCAGTACTTC | TRBV13 | - | - | TRBJ2-7
CASSPIQGSEQFF | TGTGCCAGCAGCCCTATCCAGGGAAGTGAGCAGTTCTTC | TRBV6-1 | - | - | TRBJ2-1
CASSPSGNEQFF | TGTGCCAGCAGCCCTAGTGGCAATGAGCAGTTCTTC | TRBV7-9 | - | - | TRBJ2-1
CASSLGWDRRSNQPQHF | TGTGCCAGCAGCTTGGGTTGGGACAGACGTAGCAATCAGCCCCAGCATTTT | TRBV5-6 | TRBD1 | once | TRBJ1-5
CASSPLVGDTQYF | TGTGCCAGCAGTCCCTTAGTGGGGGATACGCAGTATTTT | TRBV27 | - | - | TRBJ2-3
CASCQQGPLGNSPLHF | TGTGCCAGCTGCCAACAGGGGCCCCTCGGTAATTCACCCCTCCACTTT | TRBV7-9 | TRBD1 | - | TRBJ1-6
CASRMDRYGEKLFF | TGTGCCAGCAGGATGGACCGTTACGGAGAAAAACTGTTTTTT | TRBV6-1 | - | - | TRBJ1-4
CASSIGNNWGNEQFF | TGCGCCAGCAGCATTGGGAACAACTGGGGCAATGAGCAGTTCTTC | TRBV5-1 | - | - | TRBJ2-1
CASRTWDGGGYTF | TGTGCCAGCAGAACGTGGGATGGGGGAGGCTACACCTTC | TRBV6-1 | - | - | TRBJ1-2
CSDTDDSSYGYTF | TGCAGCGATACGGACGACAGTTCCTATGGCTACACCTTC | TRBV29-1 | - | - | TRBJ1-2